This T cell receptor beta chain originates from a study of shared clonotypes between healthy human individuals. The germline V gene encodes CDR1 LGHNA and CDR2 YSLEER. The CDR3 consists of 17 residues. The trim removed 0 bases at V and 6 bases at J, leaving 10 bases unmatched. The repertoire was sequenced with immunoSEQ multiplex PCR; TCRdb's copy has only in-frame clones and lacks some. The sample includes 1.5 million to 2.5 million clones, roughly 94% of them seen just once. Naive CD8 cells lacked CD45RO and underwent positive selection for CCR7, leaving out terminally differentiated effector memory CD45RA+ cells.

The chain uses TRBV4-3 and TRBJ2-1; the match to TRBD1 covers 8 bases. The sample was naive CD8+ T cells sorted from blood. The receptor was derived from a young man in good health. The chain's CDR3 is CASSQETFRGQGNEQFF. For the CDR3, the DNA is TGCGCCAGCAGCCAAGAAACCTTCAGGGGGCAGGGCAATGAGCAGTTCTTC.